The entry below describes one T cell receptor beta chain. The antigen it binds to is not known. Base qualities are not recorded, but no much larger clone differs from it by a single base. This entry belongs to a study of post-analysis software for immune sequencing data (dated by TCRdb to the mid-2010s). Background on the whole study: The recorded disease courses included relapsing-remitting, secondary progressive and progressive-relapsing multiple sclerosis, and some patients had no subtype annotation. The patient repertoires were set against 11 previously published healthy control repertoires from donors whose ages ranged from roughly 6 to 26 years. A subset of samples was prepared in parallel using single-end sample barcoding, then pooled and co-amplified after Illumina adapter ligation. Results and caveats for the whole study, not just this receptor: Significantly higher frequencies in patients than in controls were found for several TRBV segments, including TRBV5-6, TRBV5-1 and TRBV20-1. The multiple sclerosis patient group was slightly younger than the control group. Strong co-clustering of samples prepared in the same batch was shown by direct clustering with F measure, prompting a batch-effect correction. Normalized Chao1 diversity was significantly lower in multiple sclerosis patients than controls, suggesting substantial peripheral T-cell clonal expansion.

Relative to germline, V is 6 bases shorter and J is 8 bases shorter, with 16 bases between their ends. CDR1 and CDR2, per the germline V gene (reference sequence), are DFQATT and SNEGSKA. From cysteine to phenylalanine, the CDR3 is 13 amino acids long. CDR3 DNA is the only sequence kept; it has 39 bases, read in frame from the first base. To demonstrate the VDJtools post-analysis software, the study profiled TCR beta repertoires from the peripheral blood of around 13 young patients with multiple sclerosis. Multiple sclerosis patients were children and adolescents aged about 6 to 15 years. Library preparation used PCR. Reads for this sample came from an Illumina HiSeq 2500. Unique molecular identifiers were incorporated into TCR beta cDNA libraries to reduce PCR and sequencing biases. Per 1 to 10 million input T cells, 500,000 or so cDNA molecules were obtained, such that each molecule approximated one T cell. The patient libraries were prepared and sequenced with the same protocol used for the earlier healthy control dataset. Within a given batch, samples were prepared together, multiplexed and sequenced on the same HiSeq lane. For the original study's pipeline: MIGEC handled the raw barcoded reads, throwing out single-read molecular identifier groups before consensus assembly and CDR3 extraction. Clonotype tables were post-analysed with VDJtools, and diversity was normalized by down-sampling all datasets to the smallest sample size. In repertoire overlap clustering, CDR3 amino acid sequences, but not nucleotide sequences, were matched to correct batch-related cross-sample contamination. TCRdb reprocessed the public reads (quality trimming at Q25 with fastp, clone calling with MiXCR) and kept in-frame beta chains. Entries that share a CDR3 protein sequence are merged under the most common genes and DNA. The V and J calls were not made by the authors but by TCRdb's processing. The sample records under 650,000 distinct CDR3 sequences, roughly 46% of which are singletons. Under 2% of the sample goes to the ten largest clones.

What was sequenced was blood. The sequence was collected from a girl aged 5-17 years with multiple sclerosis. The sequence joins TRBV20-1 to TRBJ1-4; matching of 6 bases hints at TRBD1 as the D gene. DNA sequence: TGCAGTGCGTCCTCAGGGGCGGGCGAAAAACTGTTTTTT. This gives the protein CSASSGAGEKLFF.